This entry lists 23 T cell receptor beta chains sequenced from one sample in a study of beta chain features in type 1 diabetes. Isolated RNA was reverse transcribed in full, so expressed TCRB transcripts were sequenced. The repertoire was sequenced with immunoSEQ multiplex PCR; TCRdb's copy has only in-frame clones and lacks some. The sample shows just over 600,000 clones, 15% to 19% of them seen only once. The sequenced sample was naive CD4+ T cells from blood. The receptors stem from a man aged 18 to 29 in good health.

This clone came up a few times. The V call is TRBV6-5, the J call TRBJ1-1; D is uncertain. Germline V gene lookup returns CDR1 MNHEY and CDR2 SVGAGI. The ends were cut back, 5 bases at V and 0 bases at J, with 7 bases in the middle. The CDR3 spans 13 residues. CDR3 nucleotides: TGTGCCAGCAGTAAGACACTGAACACTGAAGCTTTCTTT. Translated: CASSKTLNTEAFF.

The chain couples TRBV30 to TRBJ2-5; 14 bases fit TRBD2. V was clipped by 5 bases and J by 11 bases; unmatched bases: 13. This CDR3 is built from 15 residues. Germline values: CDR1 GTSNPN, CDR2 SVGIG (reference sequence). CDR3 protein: CAWWTSGRYLSEQYF. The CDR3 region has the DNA TGTGCCTGGTGGACTAGCGGGAGGTACCTCTCTGAGCAGTACTTC.

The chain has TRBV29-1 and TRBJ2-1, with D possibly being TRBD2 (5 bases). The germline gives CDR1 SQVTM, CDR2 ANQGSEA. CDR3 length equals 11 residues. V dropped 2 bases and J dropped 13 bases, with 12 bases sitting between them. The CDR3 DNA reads TGCAGCGTTGAAAAGGGAGACATACAGTTCTTC. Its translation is CSVEKGDIQFF.

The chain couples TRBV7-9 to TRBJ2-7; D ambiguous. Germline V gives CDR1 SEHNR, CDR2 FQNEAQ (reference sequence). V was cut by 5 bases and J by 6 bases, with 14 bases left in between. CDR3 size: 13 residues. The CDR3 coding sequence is TGTGCCAGCAGCCCCTTGTCTGGTGGCGAGCAGTACTTC. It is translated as CASSPLSGGEQYF.

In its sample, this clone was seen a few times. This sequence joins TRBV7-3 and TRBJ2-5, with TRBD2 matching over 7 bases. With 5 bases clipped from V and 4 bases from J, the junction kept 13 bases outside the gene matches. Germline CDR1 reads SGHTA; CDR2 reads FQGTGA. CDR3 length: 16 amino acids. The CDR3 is CASSQGQRGSPETQYF. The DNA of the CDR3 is TGTGCCAGCAGCCAAGGACAACGCGGGAGCCCAGAGACCCAGTACTTC.

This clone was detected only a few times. Here the CDR3 reads CASSLRPTGGQSPLHF. In DNA form, the CDR3 reads TGCGCCAGCAGCTTGCGACCGACAGGGGGCCAGTCACCCCTCCACTTT. V gene TRBV5-1 combines with J gene TRBJ1-6; TRBD1 matches 10 bases. With 1 base clipped from V and 10 bases from J, the junction kept 8 bases outside the gene matches. The CDR3 is 16 residues long. From germline, CDR1 is SGHRS and CDR2 YFSETQ.

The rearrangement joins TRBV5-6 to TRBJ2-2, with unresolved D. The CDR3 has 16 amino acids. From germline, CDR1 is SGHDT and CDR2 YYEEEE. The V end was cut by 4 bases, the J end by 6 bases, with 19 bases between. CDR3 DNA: TGTGCCAGCAGCGCTTTAATGGACCCGTTCTCCGGGGAGCTGTTTTTT. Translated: CASSALMDPFSGELFF.

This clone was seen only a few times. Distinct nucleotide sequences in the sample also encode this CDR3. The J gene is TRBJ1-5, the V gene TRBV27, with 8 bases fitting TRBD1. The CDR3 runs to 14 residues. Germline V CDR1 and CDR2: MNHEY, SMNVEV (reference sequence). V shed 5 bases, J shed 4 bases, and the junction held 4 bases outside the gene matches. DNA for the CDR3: TGTGCCAGCAGTCGGACAGGGCGAAATCAGCCCCAGCATTTT. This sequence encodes CASSRTGRNQPQHF.

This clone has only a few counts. This chain's CDR3 is CSVSETVGNTIYF. The CDR3 DNA is TGCAGCGTTTCGGAAACAGTCGGAAACACCATATATTTT. The V call is TRBV29-1, the J call TRBJ1-3; no reliable D call. Trimming removed 5 bases at V and 4 bases at J, with 12 bases between. This CDR3 has 13 residues. CDR1 is SQVTM and CDR2 is ANQGSEA in the germline V gene. The full variable domain, in which reference TRBV29-1 and TRBJ1-3 provide the parts outside the CDR3, is SAVISQKPSRDICQRGTSLTIQCQVDSQVTMMFWYRQQPGQSLTLIATANQGSEATYESGFVIDKFPISRPNLTFSTLTVSNMSPEDSSIYLCSVSETVGNTIYFGEGSWLTVV.

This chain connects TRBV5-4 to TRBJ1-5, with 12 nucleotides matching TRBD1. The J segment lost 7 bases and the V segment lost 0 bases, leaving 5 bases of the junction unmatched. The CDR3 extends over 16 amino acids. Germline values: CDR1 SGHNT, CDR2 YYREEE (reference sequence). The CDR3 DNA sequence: TGTGCCAGCAGCTTGGGGGGACAGGGGGCGAAACAGCCCCAGCATTTT. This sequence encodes CASSLGGQGAKQPQHF.

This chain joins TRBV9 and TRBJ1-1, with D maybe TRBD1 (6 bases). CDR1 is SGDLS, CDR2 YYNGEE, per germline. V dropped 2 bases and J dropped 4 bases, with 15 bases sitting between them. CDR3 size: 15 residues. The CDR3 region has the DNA TGTGCCAGCAGCGTCGGACCACAGGGCGGCACTGAAGCTTTCTTT. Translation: CASSVGPQGGTEAFF.

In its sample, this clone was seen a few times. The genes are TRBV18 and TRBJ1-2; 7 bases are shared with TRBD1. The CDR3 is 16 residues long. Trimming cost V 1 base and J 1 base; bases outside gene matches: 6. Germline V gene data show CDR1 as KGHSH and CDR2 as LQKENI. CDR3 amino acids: CASSPQLTGINYGYTF. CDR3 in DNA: TGTGCCAGCTCACCACAACTGACAGGGATTAACTATGGCTACACCTTC. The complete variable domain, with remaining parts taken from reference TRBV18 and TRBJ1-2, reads NAGVMQNPRHLVRRRGQEARLRCSPMKGHSHVYWYRQLPEEGLKFMVYLQKENIIDESGMPKERFSAEFPKEGPSILRIQQVVRGDSAAYFCASSPQLTGINYGYTFGSGTRLTVV.

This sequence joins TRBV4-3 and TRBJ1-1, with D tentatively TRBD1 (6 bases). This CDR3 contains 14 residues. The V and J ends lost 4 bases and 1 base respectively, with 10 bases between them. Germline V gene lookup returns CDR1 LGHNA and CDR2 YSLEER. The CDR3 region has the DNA TGCGCCAGCAGCCTGGGACATCAGAACACTGAAGCTTTCTTT. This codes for CASSLGHQNTEAFF.

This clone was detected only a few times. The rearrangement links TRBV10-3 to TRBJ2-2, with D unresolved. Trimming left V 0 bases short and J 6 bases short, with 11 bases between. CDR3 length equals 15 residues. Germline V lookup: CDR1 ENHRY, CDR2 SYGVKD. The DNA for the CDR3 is TGTGCCATCAGTGAGTCGTCTGCTGGGGCCGGGGAGCTGTTTTTT. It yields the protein CAISESSAGAGELFF.

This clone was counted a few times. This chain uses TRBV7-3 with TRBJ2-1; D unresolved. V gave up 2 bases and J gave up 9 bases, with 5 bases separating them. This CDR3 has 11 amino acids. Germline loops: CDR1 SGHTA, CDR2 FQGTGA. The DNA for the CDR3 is TGTGCCAGCAGCTTAGGGTCTGAGCAGTTCTTC. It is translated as CASSLGSEQFF. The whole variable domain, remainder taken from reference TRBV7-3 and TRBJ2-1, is GAGVSQTPSNKVTEKGKYVELRCDPISGHTALYWYRQSLGQGPEFLIYFQGTGAADDSGLPNDRFFAVRPEGSVSTLKIQRTERGDSAVYLCASSLGSEQFFGPGTRLTVL.

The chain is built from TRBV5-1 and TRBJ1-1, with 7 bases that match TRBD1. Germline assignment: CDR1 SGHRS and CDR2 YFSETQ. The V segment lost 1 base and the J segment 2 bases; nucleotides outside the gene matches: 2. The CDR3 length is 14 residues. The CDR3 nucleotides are TGCGCCAGCAGCTTGAACAGGGGCAACACTGAAGCTTTCTTT. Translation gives CASSLNRGNTEAFF.

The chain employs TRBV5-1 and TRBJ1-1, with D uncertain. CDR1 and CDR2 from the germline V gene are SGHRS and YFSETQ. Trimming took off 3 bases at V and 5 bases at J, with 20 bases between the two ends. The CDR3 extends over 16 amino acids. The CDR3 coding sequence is TGCGCCAGCAGCTACTCCCCCCGTTTCGGTGGTACTGAAGCTTTCTTT. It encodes CASSYSPRFGGTEAFF.

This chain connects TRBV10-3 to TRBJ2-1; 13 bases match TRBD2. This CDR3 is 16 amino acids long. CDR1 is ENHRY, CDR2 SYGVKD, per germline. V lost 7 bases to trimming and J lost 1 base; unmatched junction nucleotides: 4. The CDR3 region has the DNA TGTGCCATCACCAGGACTAGCGGGGGATCCTACAATGAGCAGTTCTTC. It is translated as CAITRTSGGSYNEQFF.

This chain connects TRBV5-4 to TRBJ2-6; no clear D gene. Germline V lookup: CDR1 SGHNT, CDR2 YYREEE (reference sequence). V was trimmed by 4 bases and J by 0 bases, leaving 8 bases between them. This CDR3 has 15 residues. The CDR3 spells CASSNSASGANVLTF. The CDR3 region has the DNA TGTGCCAGCAGCAACTCGGCCTCTGGGGCCAACGTCCTGACTTTC.

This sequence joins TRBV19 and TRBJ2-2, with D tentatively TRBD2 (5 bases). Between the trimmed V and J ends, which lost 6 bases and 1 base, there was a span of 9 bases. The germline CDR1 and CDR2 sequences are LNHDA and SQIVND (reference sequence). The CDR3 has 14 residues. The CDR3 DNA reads TGTGCCAGTAGGTTAGCGATGAACACCGGGGAGCTGTTTTTT. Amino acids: CASRLAMNTGELFF. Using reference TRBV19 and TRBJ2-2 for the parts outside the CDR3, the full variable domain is DGGITQSPKYLFRKEGQNVTLSCEQNLNHDAMYWYRQDPGQGLRLIYYSQIVNDFQKGDIAEGYSVSREKKESFPLTVTSAQKNPTAFYLCASRLAMNTGELFFGEGSRLTVL.

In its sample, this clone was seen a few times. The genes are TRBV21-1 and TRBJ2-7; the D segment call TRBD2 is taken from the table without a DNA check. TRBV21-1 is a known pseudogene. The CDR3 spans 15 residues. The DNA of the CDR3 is TGTGCCAGCAGCTTGCGGGGAGAGGCTATAAACGAGCAGTACTTC. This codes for CASSLRGEAINEQYF.

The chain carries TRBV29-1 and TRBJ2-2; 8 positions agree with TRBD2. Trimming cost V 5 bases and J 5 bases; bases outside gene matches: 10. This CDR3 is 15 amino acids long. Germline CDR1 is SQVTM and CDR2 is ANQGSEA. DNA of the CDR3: TGCAGCGTTATCGGCGGGGGCGGGAGGACCGGGGAGCTGTTTTTT. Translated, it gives CSVIGGGGRTGELFF.

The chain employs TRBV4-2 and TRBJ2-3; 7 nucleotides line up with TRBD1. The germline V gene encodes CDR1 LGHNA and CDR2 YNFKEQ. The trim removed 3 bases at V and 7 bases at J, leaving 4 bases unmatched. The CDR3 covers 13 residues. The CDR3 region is CASSQGQSYTQYF. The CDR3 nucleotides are TGTGCCAGCAGCCAGGGACAGTCGTATACGCAGTATTTT.